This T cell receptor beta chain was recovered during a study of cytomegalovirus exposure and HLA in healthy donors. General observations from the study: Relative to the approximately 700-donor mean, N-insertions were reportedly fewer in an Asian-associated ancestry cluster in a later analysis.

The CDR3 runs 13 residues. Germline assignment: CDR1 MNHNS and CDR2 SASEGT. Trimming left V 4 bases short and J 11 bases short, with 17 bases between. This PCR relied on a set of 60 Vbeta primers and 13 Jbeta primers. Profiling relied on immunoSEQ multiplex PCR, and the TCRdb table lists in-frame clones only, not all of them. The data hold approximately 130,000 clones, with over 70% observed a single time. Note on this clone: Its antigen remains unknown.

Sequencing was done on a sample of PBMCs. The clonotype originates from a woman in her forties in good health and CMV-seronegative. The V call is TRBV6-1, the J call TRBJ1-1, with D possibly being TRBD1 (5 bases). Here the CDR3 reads CASSVWEGKGAFF. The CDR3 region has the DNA TGTGCCAGCAGTGTCTGGGAGGGGAAGGGGGCTTTCTTT.